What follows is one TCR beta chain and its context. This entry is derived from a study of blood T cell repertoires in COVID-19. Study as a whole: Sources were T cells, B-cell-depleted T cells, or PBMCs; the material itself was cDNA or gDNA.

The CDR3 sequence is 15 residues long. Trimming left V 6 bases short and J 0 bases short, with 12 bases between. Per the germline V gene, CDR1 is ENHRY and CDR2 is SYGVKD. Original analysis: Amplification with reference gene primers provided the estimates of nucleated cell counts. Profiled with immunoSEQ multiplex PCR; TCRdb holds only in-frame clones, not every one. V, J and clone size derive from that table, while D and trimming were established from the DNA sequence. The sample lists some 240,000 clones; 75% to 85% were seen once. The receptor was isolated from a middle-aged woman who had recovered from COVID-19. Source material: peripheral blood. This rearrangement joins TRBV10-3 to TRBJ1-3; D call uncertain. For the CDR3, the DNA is TGTGCCATCAGCCCAGGAACGAGCTCTGGAAACACCATATATTTT. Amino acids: CAISPGTSSGNTIYF.